These 4 T cell receptor beta chains were sequenced from one sample in a study of blood T cell repertoires in COVID-19. Method: immunoSEQ multiplex PCR; TCRdb's copy keeps in-frame clones and lacks some. The repertoire holds a few hundred thousand clones, with 85% to 90% as singletons. Sequenced input: peripheral blood. These receptors were taken from a woman aged 50 to 65 with COVID-19, enrolled during active disease.

The chain carries TRBV3-1 (or the pseudogene TRBV3-2) and TRBJ1-6, with D unclear. CDR1 and CDR2 (germline): LGHDT, YNNKEL (reference sequence). V lost 1 base and J 9 bases, leaving 7 bases between the germline ends. This CDR3 has 13 amino acids. In DNA, the CDR3 is TGTGCCAGCAGCCAAGCCCTCGGTTCACCCCTCCACTTT. Its protein is CASSQALGSPLHF.

This clone was found a few times. The CDR3 region is CASSSRGIGNQPQHF. CDR3 sequence (DNA): TGTGCCAGCAGCTCGCGGGGGATTGGCAATCAGCCCCAGCATTTT. The V call is TRBV5-6, the J call TRBJ1-5; possible D gene TRBD1, 5 bases. V was trimmed by 3 bases and J by 2 bases, leaving 12 bases between them. From germline, CDR1 is SGHDT and CDR2 YYEEEE. The CDR3 consists of 15 residues. The full variable domain, with the rest looked up from reference TRBV5-6 and TRBJ1-5, is DAGVTQSPTHLIKTRGQQVTLRCSPKSGHDTVSWYQQALGQGPQFIFQYYEEEERQRGNFPDRFSGHQFPNYSSELNVNALLLGDSALYLCASSSRGIGNQPQHFGDGTRLSIL.

Worth noting for this clone: Germline and junction disagree at one end, which may indicate a read error. V usage is TRBV7-2 and J usage is TRBJ2-7; 7 nucleotides agree with TRBD2. CDR1 SGHTA and CDR2 FQGNSA come from the germline V gene. This CDR3 is 17 amino acids long. DNA of the CDR3: TGTGCCAACAGCTTATGGGTGTTTGGGCGGGAGTCCTACGAGCAGTACTTC. This encodes CANSLWVFGRESYEQYF.

The chain links TRBV7-3 to TRBJ2-2, with 8 bases aligning to TRBD2. This CDR3 contains 16 residues. The trim removed 5 bases at V and 2 bases at J, leaving 7 bases unmatched. Germline CDR1 reads SGHTA; CDR2 reads FQGTGA. The CDR3 bases are TGTGCCAGCAGCGATACTAGCGGCACAAACACCGGGGAGCTGTTTTTT. It translates to CASSDTSGTNTGELFF.